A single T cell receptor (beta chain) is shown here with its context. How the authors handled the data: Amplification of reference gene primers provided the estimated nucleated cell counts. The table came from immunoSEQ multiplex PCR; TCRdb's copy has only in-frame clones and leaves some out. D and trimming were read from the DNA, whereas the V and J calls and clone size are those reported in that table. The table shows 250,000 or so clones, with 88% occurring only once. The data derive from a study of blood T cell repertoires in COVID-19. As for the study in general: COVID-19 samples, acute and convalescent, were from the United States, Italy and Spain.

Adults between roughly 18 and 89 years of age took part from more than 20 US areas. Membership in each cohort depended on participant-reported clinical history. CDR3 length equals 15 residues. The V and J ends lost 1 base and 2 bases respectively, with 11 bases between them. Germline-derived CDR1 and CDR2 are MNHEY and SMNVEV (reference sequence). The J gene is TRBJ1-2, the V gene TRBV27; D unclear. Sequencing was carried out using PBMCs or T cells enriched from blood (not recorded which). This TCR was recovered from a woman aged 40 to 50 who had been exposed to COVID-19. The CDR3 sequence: CASSLLGDKNYGYTF. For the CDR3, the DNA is TGTGCCAGCAGTTTATTGGGCGACAAGAACTATGGCTACACCTTC.